The T cell receptor (beta chain) under discussion was sequenced for a study of blood T cell repertoires in COVID-19. Study as a whole: The United States, Italy and Spain were the sources of the acute and convalescent COVID-19 samples. Sources were T cells, B-cell-depleted T cells, or PBMCs; the material itself was cDNA or gDNA.

Assay: immunoSEQ multiplex PCR; the TCRdb copy retains only in-frame clones and omits some. The data show 80,000 to 100,000 clones, 87% seen once. Comments on this clone: Compared with germline, one end of the junction differs, possibly owing to a read error.

The sample taken for sequencing was peripheral blood. The TCR comes from a woman aged 45-59 years with active or convalescent COVID-19.

CDR3 nucleotides: TGTGCCAGCAGCCTGCCGGGACACAGCTACAAGCAGTACTTC. It specifies CASSLPGHSYKQYF. The chain links TRBV3-1 (or the pseudogene TRBV3-2) to TRBJ2-7, with a possible D match to TRBD1 (6 bases). Germline V gene sequence: CDR1 LGHDT, CDR2 YNNKEL (reference sequence). CDR3 length: 14 residues.